The following is a T cell receptor beta chain sequence with its context. Antigen specificity is unknown. This entry comes from a study of vaccination and CD4 T cells after COVID-19. Study-level information: Either the Pfizer-BioNTech BNT162b2 or Moderna mRNA-1273 vaccine was given as two doses.

CDR3 length: 14 amino acids. Trimming shortened V by 5 bases and J by 8 bases, and 18 bases separated the two germline ends. Germline V lookup: CDR1 SGHTA, CDR2 FQGNSA. TCRdb reanalysed the PCR reads using MiXCR and keeps one entry per CDR3 protein. The sample lists around 20,000 distinct CDR3 sequences, just over 60% seen once, with 1.1% in the top ten. The study, taken as a whole, reports: Rising from roughly 21 to 40, the median of SARS-CoV-2-reactive clonotypes did not change significantly.

This sequence originates from a human donor who had recovered from COVID-19. Here the sequenced sample was CD4+ T cells from blood, taken after SARS-CoV-2 vaccination. V gene TRBV7-2 combines with J gene TRBJ1-2, with D maybe TRBD1 (5 bases). The CDR3 DNA is TGTGCCAGCAGCGACCAGCCCGGGGCCCGGGGCTACACCTTC. Protein: CASSDQPGARGYTF.